The clone carrying this TCR beta chain was recorded only once. Its antigen remains unknown. These data originate in a study of cytomegalovirus exposure and HLA in healthy donors. Study outcomes and limitations: CMV serostatus was the sole immune exposure data available. In the analysis, some V segments, TRBV6-2 and TRBV6-3 included, were excluded as indistinguishable.

It was with 60 Vbeta and 13 Jbeta primers that the PCR ran. The table came from immunoSEQ multiplex PCR; TCRdb's copy has only in-frame clones and leaves some out. Among some 190,000 clones listed, 70% to 80% were seen once. From germline, CDR1 is LNHDA and CDR2 SQIVND (reference sequence). Trimming took 5 bases from V and 8 from J, leaving 9 bases between them. The CDR3 is made up of 11 amino acids. The origin of this receptor is a woman aged 25-40 years in good health and CMV-seropositive. The J gene is TRBJ1-1, the V gene TRBV19, with D maybe TRBD1 (6 bases). The sequenced material came from PBMCs. CDR3 loop: CASSRTVEAFF. In nucleotides, the CDR3 is TGTGCCAGTAGTCGGACAGTGGAAGCTTTCTTT. The full variable domain, completed using reference TRBV19 and TRBJ1-1, is DGGITQSPKYLFRKEGQNVTLSCEQNLNHDAMYWYRQDPGQGLRLIYYSQIVNDFQKGDIAEGYSVSREKKESFPLTVTSAQKNPTAFYLCASSRTVEAFFGQGTRLTVV.